This record concerns one T cell receptor (beta chain) sequence. Treatment described: oral pan-JAK inhibitor, 5-10 mg twice daily. Punch biopsies of lesional scalp, plus peripheral blood, were taken from alopecia areata patients. These data are taken from a study of CD8+ T cells in alopecia areata. Once RNA had been extracted, it was reverse transcribed into cDNA to act as the sequencing template. The method was immunoSEQ multiplex PCR; TCRdb's version includes in-frame clones alone and lacks a portion of them. The table lists 90,000 to 100,000 clones, roughly three fifths of them singletons. This CDR3 contains 16 residues. Per germline, CDR1 MRHNA and CDR2 SNTAGT. The V end was cut by 6 bases, the J end by 2 bases, with 20 bases between.

V is TRBV6-4 and J is TRBJ2-7, with D possibly called TRBD1 or TRBD2 (5 bases each). The origin of this receptor is a human donor with alopecia areata. The sequencing used CD8+ T cells sorted from blood, collected at week 4, from a patient treated with tofacitinib. The CDR3 DNA sequence: TGTGCCAGCAGCCAGACATGGGGACCTAACGCCTACGAGCAGTACTTC. Encoded protein: CASSQTWGPNAYEQYF.